Listed below are T cell receptor beta chains from one sample, sequenced in a study of beta chain features in type 1 diabetes. The protocol was immunoSEQ multiplex PCR, while the TCRdb copy is restricted to in-frame clones and leaves out a portion. The profile shows hundreds of thousands of clones, over 10% of them singletons. What was sequenced was naive CD4+ T cells from blood. These TCRs come from a man aged 18 to 30 in good health. The CDR3 runs from the conserved cysteine through the conserved F or W. A D gene is named only where the DNA matches it firmly. Some rows have no size entry. The others give once, few or many, or a class for an expanded clone.

d_call,clone_size,j_call,v_call,cdr3_nt,cdr3_aa
-,-,TRBJ1-1,TRBV5-1,TGCGCCAGCAGTGCAGGGAACACTGAAGCTTTCTTT,CASSAGNTEAFF
-,-,TRBJ1-1,TRBV28,TGTGCCAGCCTTGGAGCGATGAACACTGAAGCTTTCTTT,CASLGAMNTEAFF
-,-,TRBJ1-6,TRBV10-3,TGTGCCATCAGTGTGATAGGGGGGGAGTCACCCCTCCACTTT,CAISVIGGESPLHF
TRBD2,-,TRBJ2-5,TRBV29-1,TGCAGCGTTGCGGGGGGGCCAAGAGAGACCCAGTACTTC,CSVAGGPRETQYF
TRBD1,-,TRBJ2-7,TRBV29-1,TGCAGCGTTGTGTTTTCCCCGGGACAGCTCAGCGAGCAGTACTTC,CSVVFSPGQLSEQYF
TRBD2,-,TRBJ2-7,TRBV29-1,TGCAGCGTTGAAAGAGCGGGGGGGGGCTACGAGCAGTACTTC,CSVERAGGGYEQYF
TRBD1,few,TRBJ2-7,TRBV5-1,TGCGCCAGCAGCTTCACCGGGACAGGGACCTACGAGCAGTACTTC,CASSFTGTGTYEQYF
-,-,TRBJ1-4,TRBV7-2,TGTGCCAGCAGCTCTGCGGGGGCTGGCGAAAAACTGTTTTTT,CASSSAGAGEKLFF
-,few,TRBJ1-2,TRBV7-2,TGTGCCAGCAGCCCACAGGGAGGGGATGGCTACACCTTC,CASSPQGGDGYTF
TRBD2,-,TRBJ2-1,TRBV29-1,TGCAGCGTCGTGTGGGGGACTAGCGGGGCGCAGAATGAGCAGTTCTTC,CSVVWGTSGAQNEQFF
TRBD1,few,TRBJ2-5,TRBV6-6,TGTGCCAGCAGATCAGGGGGCGGGGAGACCCAGTACTTC,CASRSGGGETQYF
-,-,TRBJ2-7,TRBV19,TGTGCCAGTAGCGGGACAAGAGCAGCCTACGAGCAGTACTTC,CASSGTRAAYEQYF
-,few,TRBJ1-3,TRBV2,TGTGCCAGCAGGGAGCCCAAGAGTGGAAACACCATATATTTT,CASREPKSGNTIYF
-,-,TRBJ2-1,TRBV7-6,TGTGCCAGCAGCTTAGGGCAGGGGACCTACAATGAGCAGTTCTTC,CASSLGQGTYNEQFF
-,few,TRBJ2-7,TRBV29-1,TGCAGCGTTGTTGGGGCGACCTCCTACGAGCAGTACTTC,CSVVGATSYEQYF
-,once,TRBJ1-2,TRBV30,TGTGCCTGGAGTGTGGGCACCGTCTATGGCTACACCTTC,CAWSVGTVYGYTF
TRBD1,few,TRBJ2-7,TRBV19,TGTGCCAGTAGCAGACACAGGGGGAGAGGATCCGAGCAGTACTTC,CASSRHRGRGSEQYF
TRBD1,-,TRBJ1-1,TRBV5-1,TGCGCCAGCACCACCTCCGGACAGGGGGGAACTGAAGCTTTCTTT,CASTTSGQGGTEAFF
-,-,TRBJ2-7,TRBV7-2,TGTGCCAGCAGCTTAGGCTCCGGGTCCTACGTCGAGCAGTACTTC,CASSLGSGSYVEQYF
-,few,TRBJ1-2,TRBV18,TGTGCCAGCTCACCACCTGAACAGTCCTATGGCTACACCTTC,CASSPPEQSYGYTF
TRBD2,-,TRBJ2-2,TRBV5-4,TGTGCCAGCAGCTCACCTAGCGGCGGGGAGCTGTTTTTT,CASSSPSGGELFF
-,-,TRBJ2-7,TRBV30,TGTGCCTGGAGGGGTGCAGGGGGGACCTACGAGCAGTACTTC,CAWRGAGGTYEQYF
-,few,TRBJ1-2,TRBV20-1,TGCGTGGTGGGAGGGGGTCTTGGCTACACCTTC,CVVGGGLGYTF
-,many,TRBJ2-7,TRBV7-9,TGTGCCAGCAGCTTAGGCCCGACGGGGTACGAGCAGTACTTC,CASSLGPTGYEQYF
TRBD1,few,TRBJ1-1,TRBV28,TGTGCCAGCAGTCCCTACAGGGGAGAAGCTTTCTTT,CASSPYRGEAFF
TRBD1,few,TRBJ1-2,TRBV4-3,TGCGCCAGCAGCCAAGATTTGGCGACAGGGGCCCCCCAAGCCTTC,CASSQDLATGAPQAF
TRBD1,-,TRBJ1-2,TRBV7-2,TGTGCCAGCAGCTTCGTGGCAGGGGGGTCGGACTATGGCTACACCTTC,CASSFVAGGSDYGYTF
TRBD1,few,TRBJ2-7,TRBV7-2,TGTGCCAGCAGCTTAGTAGGGGGCAGCTACGAGCAGTACTTC,CASSLVGGSYEQYF
TRBD1,few,TRBJ1-2,TRBV5-6,TGTGCCAGCAGCTCGACAGGGCCGCGGACCTATGGCTACACCTTC,CASSSTGPRTYGYTF
-,-,TRBJ2-3,TRBV27,TGTGCCAGCAGAAAACAACCCGCTGGCACAGATACGCAGTATTTT,CASRKQPAGTDTQYF
TRBD2,-,TRBJ2-7,TRBV9,TGTGCCAGCGGGTCTAGCGGGAGGTACGAGCAGTACTTC,CASGSSGRYEQYF
TRBD1,-,TRBJ2-5,TRBV25-1,TGTGCCAGCCGAGGACAGGAAAAAGAGACCCAGTACTTC,CASRGQEKETQYF
-,-,TRBJ2-3,TRBV7-2,TGTGCCAGCTCCGACAGTACTAGCACAGATACGCAGTATTTT,CASSDSTSTDTQYF
-,few,TRBJ2-3,TRBV30,TGTGCCTCAACAGGGAGCGCAGATACGCAGTATTTT,CASTGSADTQYF
-,-,TRBJ1-1,TRBV18,TGTGCCAGCTCGCAGACAGTTGGGGCTTTCTTT,CASSQTVGAFF
-,-,TRBJ2-6,TRBV7-6,TGTGCCAGCAGCTTATTTTCCCGGGGGTCTGGGGCCAACGTCCTGACTTTC,CASSLFSRGSGANVLTF
-,few,TRBJ2-3,TRBV7-2,TGTGCCAGCAGCCCTTACCAGGATACGCAGTATTTT,CASSPYQDTQYF
TRBD1,few,TRBJ1-2,TRBV28,TGTGCCAGCAGCCGGGGACAGGGGTATGGCTACACCTTC,CASSRGQGYGYTF
-,-,TRBJ2-7,TRBV28,TGTGCCAGCAGCCGTTATATTAGCGGGCAGTACTTC,CASSRYISGQYF
-,-,TRBJ2-1,TRBV9,TGTGCCAGCAGCGTAGTGTATGGCAACTCCTACAATGAGCAGTTCTTC,CASSVVYGNSYNEQFF
-,-,TRBJ2-7,TRBV10-3,TGTGCCATCAGTGAGATTACGGGGGTTTCCTACGAGCAGTACTTC,CAISEITGVSYEQYF
TRBD1,-,TRBJ1-6,TRBV6-6,TGTGCCAGCAGTTATAGGGACAGGGACACTTTCGTCCACTTT,CASSYRDRDTFVHF
-,-,TRBJ2-7,TRBV7-2,TGTGCCAGCAGCTTCTCCGCCAGCGAGCAGTACTTC,CASSFSASEQYF
-,few,TRBJ1-1,TRBV18,TGTGCCAGCGCTAATAGGGACATGAACACTGAAGCTTTCTTT,CASANRDMNTEAFF